This T cell receptor (beta chain) was captured in a study of blood T cell repertoires in COVID-19. For the study at large: Acute and convalescent COVID-19 samples came from the United States, Italy and Spain. Nucleic acid was either cDNA or gDNA, and it came from T cells, B-cell-depleted T cells, or PBMCs.

V was pared by 4 bases and J by 12 bases, with 15 bases of the junction left unmatched. Germline CDR1 reads SNHLY; CDR2 reads FYNNEI. There are 16 residues in the CDR3. Authors' methods: Amplification from reference gene primers served as the basis for estimated nucleated cell counts. Method: immunoSEQ multiplex PCR; TCRdb's copy keeps in-frame clones and lacks some. D and trimming were read from the DNA, whereas the V and J calls and clone size are those reported in that table. The sample shows about 110,000 clones, around 76% of them seen only once. The specimen was peripheral blood. The sequence came from a woman between 65 and 79 years old with acute or convalescent COVID-19. This chain links TRBV2 with TRBJ1-4; 9 bases match TRBD1. In DNA, the CDR3 is TGTGCCAGCAGTGCGCAAACAGGGGGCCCGCTGAAGGAACTGTTTTTT. Translated: CASSAQTGGPLKELFF.